A selection of T cell receptor beta chains follows, all from one sample in a study of T cell responses to AZD1222 COVID-19 vaccine. Using immunoSEQ multiplex PCR, the repertoire was profiled, and TCRdb retains in-frame clones only, with some absent. This sample has about 130,000 clones, with 80% to 95% found just once. The material sequenced was peripheral blood, taken on day 0 of AZD1222 vaccination. Receptor source: an adult in good health. Both conserved end residues are part of each CDR3. D genes are given only for firm matches. Rows may omit the clone size; those that give it use once, few, many or a size class.

d_call j_call v_call clone_size cdr3_aa cdr3_nt
TRBD1 TRBJ1-6 TRBV5-5 NA CASSLQGATSPLHF TGTGCCAGCAGCTTACAGGGGGCTACCTCACCCCTCCACTTT
TRBD1 TRBJ2-2 TRBV6-5 NA CASSTGTAVTGELFF TGTGCCAGCAGTACCGGGACAGCCGTGACCGGGGAGCTGTTTTTT
NA TRBJ2-6 TRBV19 NA CASSIEGLGANVLTF TGTGCCAGTAGTATAGAAGGACTTGGGGCCAACGTCCTGACTTTC
NA TRBJ2-3 TRBV29-1 NA CSVVGADGGSDTQYF TGCAGCGTTGTTGGGGCTGATGGGGGTTCAGATACGCAGTATTTT
NA TRBJ1-5 TRBV20-1 NA CSASPYGGAQPQHF TGCAGTGCTAGTCCTTATGGGGGGGCTCAGCCCCAGCATTTT
NA TRBJ2-3 TRBV5-1 once CASSRRITTDTQYF TGCGCCAGCTCCCGTCGGATAACCACAGATACGCAGTATTTT
NA TRBJ1-2 TRBV12-3/TRBV12-4 NA CASSFGYGYTF TGTGCCAGCAGTTTCGGGTATGGCTACACCTTC
NA TRBJ2-3 TRBV27 NA CASRQRDTQYF TGTGCCAGCAGGCAGAGAGACACGCAGTATTTT
TRBD2 TRBJ2-7 TRBV12-3/TRBV12-4 once CASSKRESGEQYF TGTGCCAGCAGCAAGCGGGAGTCGGGGGAGCAGTACTTC
TRBD2 TRBJ2-7 TRBV28 NA CASSSPTSGNYEQYF TGTGCCAGCAGCTCCCCTACTAGCGGGAACTACGAGCAGTACTTC
NA TRBJ1-3 TRBV2 NA CASKRGLGNTIYF TGTGCCAGCAAACGGGGGTTGGGAAACACCATATATTTT
NA TRBJ1-5 TRBV10-2 NA CASSGAGAQPQHF TGCGCCAGCAGTGGGGCGGGGGCGCAACCCCAGCATTTT
TRBD2 TRBJ2-7 TRBV27 NA CASSGGSGLEQYF TGTGCCAGCAGCGGCGGGTCGGGACTAGAGCAGTACTTC
TRBD1 TRBJ1-1 TRBV5-1 NA CASSLGLTGGAWAFF TGCGCCAGCAGCTTGGGATTGACAGGGGGCGCTTGGGCTTTCTTT
NA TRBJ2-7 TRBV7-8 once CASTREPGEQYF TGTGCCTCCACCCGGGAGCCGGGCGAGCAGTACTTC
NA TRBJ2-7 TRBV19 NA CASQKEGEQYF TGTGCCAGCCAAAAGGAGGGCGAGCAGTACTTC
NA TRBJ2-1 TRBV5-1 NA CASSRREVQSYNEQFF TGCGCCAGCAGCCGTAGAGAGGTTCAGTCCTACAATGAGCAGTTCTTC
TRBD1 TRBJ2-3 TRBV24-1 NA CATNDRVTDTQYF TGTGCCACAAACGACAGGGTCACAGATACGCAGTATTTT
TRBD2 TRBJ2-2 TRBV7-2 NA CASSLGLAANTGELFF TGTGCCAGCAGCTTAGGACTAGCAGCGAACACCGGGGAGCTGTTTTTT
NA TRBJ1-1 TRBV5-4 NA CASSPPTRAGTEAFF TGTGCCAGCAGCCCCCCCACAAGGGCAGGCACTGAAGCTTTCTTT